This record covers a single T cell receptor (beta chain). This record belongs to a study of T cell changes during pregnancy in multiple sclerosis. TCRdb's copy holds only in-frame clones and misses some; the assay was immunoSEQ multiplex PCR. The sample lists 50,000 to 75,000 clones, about 93% occurring once. Germline CDR1 LGHNA, CDR2 YNFKEQ. J was trimmed by 11 bases and V by 1 base; bases with no gene match: 7. This CDR3 spans 14 amino acids. The specimen comprised CD8+ T cells from peripheral blood mononuclear cells, sampled in the third trimester of pregnancy. This TCR derives from a female donor with multiple sclerosis, enrolled in a pregnancy study. The rearrangement uses TRBV4-2 and TRBJ2-4; 8 bases agree with TRBD1. This chain's CDR3 is CASSQGPGQEVQYF. In DNA, the CDR3 is TGTGCCAGCAGCCAAGGCCCGGGACAGGAGGTTCAGTACTTC.